Below, 25 T cell receptor beta chains from the same sample are listed, as sequenced in a study of blood T cell repertoires in COVID-19. Sequenced by immunoSEQ multiplex PCR; TCRdb stores in-frame clones only, minus some. The data contain some 150,000 clones, 87% of them singletons. The sequencing input was peripheral blood. These receptors originate from a woman aged 45 to 65 with acute or convalescent COVID-19.

The rearrangement links TRBV6-5 to TRBJ2-7; 7 bases are shared with TRBD1. This CDR3 is built from 12 residues. Germline CDR1 and CDR2: MNHEY and SVGAGI. The ends lost 8 bases at V and 6 bases at J; junction bases unmatched: 7. DNA of the CDR3: TGTGCCAGCTTTGACAGGGTTTTCGAGCAGTACTTC. Translated: CASFDRVFEQYF.

The rearrangement uses TRBV6-5 and TRBJ2-7; 7 bases align to TRBD2. V lost 1 base to trimming and J lost 6 bases; unmatched junction nucleotides: 9. There are 15 residues in the CDR3. Looked up from germline, CDR1 is MNHEY and CDR2 is SVGAGI. CDR3 in amino acids: CASSYFSSGSGEQYF. CDR3 bases: TGTGCCAGCAGTTACTTTTCTAGCGGCTCCGGCGAGCAGTACTTC.

The chain uses TRBV19 and TRBJ2-7, with a tentative D call TRBD2 (5 bases). V lost 5 bases, J lost 2 bases, and 13 bases lay in between. The CDR3 runs 14 residues. The germline V gene has CDR1 LNHDA and CDR2 SQIVND (reference sequence). The CDR3: CASSVRDPPYEQYF. The CDR3 bases are TGTGCCAGTAGTGTCCGGGATCCTCCCTACGAGCAGTACTTC.

The V and J genes are TRBV7-9 and TRBJ1-2; D perhaps matches TRBD1 (6 bases). Germline V lookup: CDR1 SEHNR, CDR2 FQNEAQ (reference sequence). The CDR3 is 15 amino acids. V was trimmed by 1 base and J by 6 bases, leaving 15 bases between them. The CDR3 bases are TGTGCCAGCAGCTTAGGGGGGCCCTCTTTTGATGGCTACACCTTC. This sequence encodes CASSLGGPSFDGYTF.

The chain recombines TRBV10-2 with TRBJ2-7, with 12 bases lining up with TRBD2. The CDR3 length is 14 residues. The ends lost 4 bases at V and 3 bases at J; junction bases unmatched: 1. CDR1 and CDR2 from the germline V gene are WSHSY and SAAADI. The DNA of the CDR3 is TGCGCCAGCAGTGGGACTAGCGGGGACTACGAGCAGTACTTC. It codes for CASSGTSGDYEQYF.

The CDR3 nucleotides are TGCGCCAGCAGCCAAGTAGGGACAGGAACCTACGAGCAGTACTTC. As protein: CASSQVGTGTYEQYF. The gene calls are TRBV4-1 and TRBJ2-7; 8 bases match TRBD1. The V and J ends lost 1 base and 2 bases, in that order; junction bases with no gene match: 4. This CDR3 has 15 residues. Germline V gene sequence: CDR1 MGHRA, CDR2 YSYEKL.

V gene TRBV27 combines with J gene TRBJ2-6; D not resolved. This CDR3 has 14 amino acids. Between the trimmed V and J ends, which lost 5 bases and 4 bases, there was a span of 9 bases. CDR1 MNHEY and CDR2 SMNVEV come from the germline V gene (reference sequence). CDR3 residues: CASSQLFGANVLTF. CDR3 in DNA: TGTGCCAGCAGTCAGTTGTTCGGGGCCAACGTCCTGACTTTC.

This chain joins TRBV6-5 and TRBJ1-1; D remains ambiguous. The CDR3 contains 15 residues. The V end was cut by 0 bases, the J end by 3 bases, with 11 bases between. CDR1 is MNHEY and CDR2 is SVGAGI in the germline V gene. DNA for the CDR3: TGTGCCAGCAGTTACTCGAGAAGACGGGACACTGAAGCTTTCTTT. Encoded protein: CASSYSRRRDTEAFF.

The chain joins TRBV2 to TRBJ2-3; 9 bases map to TRBD1. This CDR3 region has 12 residues. Germline V CDR1 and CDR2: SNHLY, FYNNEI. The trim removed 3 bases at V and 11 bases at J, leaving 3 bases unmatched. In DNA, the CDR3 is TGTGCCAGCAGTGAGACAGGGGGGATGCAGTATTTT. Encoded protein: CASSETGGMQYF.

This rearrangement joins TRBV5-1 to TRBJ1-1; tentative D call: TRBD1 (5 bases). The CDR3 runs to 14 residues. Germline values: CDR1 SGHRS, CDR2 YFSETQ. Between the trimmed V and J ends, which lost 5 bases and 7 bases, there was a span of 18 bases. Here the CDR3 DNA reads TGCGCCAGCAGTTACACCGGGGGACGAAATGAAGCTTTCTTT. It codes for CASSYTGGRNEAFF.

The chain joins TRBV3-1 (or the pseudogene TRBV3-2) to TRBJ2-1; 15 bases are shared with TRBD2. This CDR3 comprises 16 residues. Germline-derived CDR1 and CDR2 are LGHDT and YNNKEL (reference sequence). Trimming removed 3 bases from V and 7 bases from J; junction bases left unmatched: 4. The CDR3 region is CASSQPGTSGRNEQFF. CDR3 in DNA: TGTGCCAGCAGCCAGCCCGGGACTAGCGGGAGGAATGAGCAGTTCTTC.

The chain couples TRBV2 to TRBJ1-1; tentative D call: TRBD1 (6 bases). There are 13 residues in the CDR3. Germline V gives CDR1 SNHLY, CDR2 FYNNEI. The germline V and J ends were trimmed by 4 bases and 3 bases, with 9 bases remaining between them. CDR3 protein: CASSGGGYTEAFF. CDR3 sequence (DNA): TGTGCCAGCAGTGGGGGGGGCTACACTGAAGCTTTCTTT.

The CDR3 loop is CASSPQGAIHGYTF. The CDR3 region has the DNA TGTGCCAGCTCACCCCAGGGGGCTATCCATGGCTACACCTTC. The V gene is TRBV18, the J gene TRBJ1-2; 8 bases line up with TRBD1. With 3 bases clipped from V and 6 bases from J, the junction kept 6 bases outside the gene matches. Germline CDR1 is KGHSH and CDR2 is LQKENI. The CDR3 covers 14 residues.

The chain carries TRBV19 and TRBJ2-7; D possibly corresponds to TRBD1 (6 bases). The CDR3 is 15 residues long. The V gene lost 0 bases and the J gene lost 2 bases, with 11 bases spanning the gap. Germline CDR1 reads LNHDA; CDR2 reads SQIVND (reference sequence). CDR3 residues: CASSIDLNRAYEQYF. DNA for the CDR3: TGTGCCAGTAGTATAGATCTTAACAGGGCCTACGAGCAGTACTTC.

The V gene is TRBV7-9, the J gene TRBJ2-7; 11 bases are a match to TRBD1. The ends lost 4 bases at V and 8 bases at J; junction bases unmatched: 7. This CDR3 contains 14 residues. Germline loops: CDR1 SEHNR, CDR2 FQNEAQ (reference sequence). The CDR3 DNA reads as TGTGCCAGCAGCTCCGGGACAGGGGGGTGGAAGCAGTACTTC. It codes for CASSSGTGGWKQYF.

This chain connects TRBV7-2 to TRBJ2-4; 10 nucleotides line up with TRBD1. The V gene's germline CDR1 is SGHTA and CDR2 FQGNSA. The CDR3 is 16 amino acids. With 4 bases clipped from V and 0 bases from J, the junction kept 3 bases outside the gene matches. Here the CDR3 reads CASSSGQGRAKNIQYF. CDR3 coding DNA: TGTGCCAGCAGCTCGGGACAGGGGCGAGCCAAAAACATTCAGTACTTC.

J is TRBJ1-1 and V is TRBV27, with TRBD1 matching over 7 bases. The length of the CDR3 is 13 residues. With V trimmed by 5 bases and J by 3 bases, 3 bases remained unmatched. Germline assignment: CDR1 MNHEY and CDR2 SMNVEV (reference sequence). The CDR3 coding sequence is TGTGCCAGCAGTCCGGGACAGTACACTGAAGCTTTCTTT. Its translation: CASSPGQYTEAFF.

The genes are TRBV5-1 and TRBJ2-7, with 9 nucleotides matching TRBD1. The CDR3 runs to 14 residues. Trimming removed 0 bases from V and 3 bases from J; junction bases left unmatched: 1. The V gene's germline CDR1 is SGHRS and CDR2 YFSETQ. CDR3 DNA: TGCGCCAGCAGCTTGGTGGACAGGGGCTACGAGCAGTACTTC. It codes for CASSLVDRGYEQYF.

The genes are TRBV20-1 and TRBJ2-1; D remains ambiguous. Per the germline V gene, CDR1 is DFQATT and CDR2 is SNEGSKA (reference sequence). The CDR3 is made up of 14 amino acids. Trimming cost V 3 bases and J 7 bases, with 16 bases left between them. The CDR3 DNA reads as TGCAGTGCTAGTGCAAGCGTAATAAGGAATGAGCAGTTCTTC. Protein sequence: CSASASVIRNEQFF.

This chain joins TRBV28 and TRBJ2-3, with 9 positions matching TRBD2. The CDR3 contains 17 residues. CDR1 is MDHEN and CDR2 is SYDVKM in the germline V gene. V trimming: 6 bases; J trimming: 3 bases; junction bases outside the gene matches: 13. The CDR3 coding sequence is TGTGCCAGCAGGTCTCACGGCGGGGGGGTAGGAACAGATACGCAGTATTTT. It is translated as CASRSHGGGVGTDTQYF. The full variable domain, rest sourced from reference TRBV28 and TRBJ2-3, is DVKVTQSSRYLVKRTGEKVFLECVQDMDHENMFWYRQDPGLGLRLIYFSYDVKMKEKGDIPEGYSVSREKKERFSLILESASTNQTSMYLCASRSHGGGVGTDTQYFGPGTRLTVL.

The chain employs TRBV5-1 and TRBJ2-1; 10 bases match TRBD2. V was pared by 4 bases and J by 10 bases, with 5 bases of the junction left unmatched. CDR1 SGHRS and CDR2 YFSETQ come from the germline V gene. The CDR3 sequence is 13 residues long. The CDR3 DNA reads as TGCGCCAGCAGCACCGGGACTAGCGAAGAGCAGTTCTTC. The encoded protein is CASSTGTSEEQFF.

This chain connects TRBV30 to TRBJ2-2; 11 bases match TRBD1. The CDR3 sequence is 17 residues long. The junction had 12 bases not matched to a gene; V was cut back by 5 bases and J by 4 bases. Germline CDR1 reads GTSNPN; CDR2 reads SVGIG (reference sequence). CDR3 nucleotides: TGTGCCTGGGGATTGGACAGGGGGCCTACCGTCACCGGGGAGCTGTTTTTT. Its translation: CAWGLDRGPTVTGELFF.

The chain couples TRBV7-6 to TRBJ1-2; D gene unclear. Per germline, CDR1 SGHVS and CDR2 FNYEAQ. V shed 3 bases and J shed 6 bases, with 35 bases lying between them. The CDR3 is 21 residues long. The CDR3 sequence is CASSLAEDGVPIYGNLDGYTF. Written as DNA, the CDR3 is TGTGCCAGCAGCTTGGCGGAGGACGGCGTCCCGATCTATGGAAACTTAGATGGCTACACCTTC.

The J gene is TRBJ1-6, the V gene TRBV30; TRBD1 agrees at 11 bases. CDR1 GTSNPN and CDR2 SVGIG come from the germline V gene (reference sequence). Trimming took 5 bases from V and 10 from J; bases not matched to a gene: 13. This CDR3 contains 16 residues. CDR3 protein: CAWRPSRTGGYSPLHF. The DNA of the CDR3 is TGTGCCTGGCGACCTTCCCGGACAGGGGGCTACTCACCCCTCCACTTT.

The chain is built from TRBV27 and TRBJ2-4; D gene unclear. The CDR3 has 14 amino acids. V lost 6 bases and J 0 bases, leaving 9 bases between the germline ends. Germline V gene data show CDR1 as MNHEY and CDR2 as SMNVEV (reference sequence). DNA of the CDR3: TGTGCCAGCAGCACTATACCAGCCAAAAACATTCAGTACTTC. It yields the protein CASSTIPAKNIQYF.